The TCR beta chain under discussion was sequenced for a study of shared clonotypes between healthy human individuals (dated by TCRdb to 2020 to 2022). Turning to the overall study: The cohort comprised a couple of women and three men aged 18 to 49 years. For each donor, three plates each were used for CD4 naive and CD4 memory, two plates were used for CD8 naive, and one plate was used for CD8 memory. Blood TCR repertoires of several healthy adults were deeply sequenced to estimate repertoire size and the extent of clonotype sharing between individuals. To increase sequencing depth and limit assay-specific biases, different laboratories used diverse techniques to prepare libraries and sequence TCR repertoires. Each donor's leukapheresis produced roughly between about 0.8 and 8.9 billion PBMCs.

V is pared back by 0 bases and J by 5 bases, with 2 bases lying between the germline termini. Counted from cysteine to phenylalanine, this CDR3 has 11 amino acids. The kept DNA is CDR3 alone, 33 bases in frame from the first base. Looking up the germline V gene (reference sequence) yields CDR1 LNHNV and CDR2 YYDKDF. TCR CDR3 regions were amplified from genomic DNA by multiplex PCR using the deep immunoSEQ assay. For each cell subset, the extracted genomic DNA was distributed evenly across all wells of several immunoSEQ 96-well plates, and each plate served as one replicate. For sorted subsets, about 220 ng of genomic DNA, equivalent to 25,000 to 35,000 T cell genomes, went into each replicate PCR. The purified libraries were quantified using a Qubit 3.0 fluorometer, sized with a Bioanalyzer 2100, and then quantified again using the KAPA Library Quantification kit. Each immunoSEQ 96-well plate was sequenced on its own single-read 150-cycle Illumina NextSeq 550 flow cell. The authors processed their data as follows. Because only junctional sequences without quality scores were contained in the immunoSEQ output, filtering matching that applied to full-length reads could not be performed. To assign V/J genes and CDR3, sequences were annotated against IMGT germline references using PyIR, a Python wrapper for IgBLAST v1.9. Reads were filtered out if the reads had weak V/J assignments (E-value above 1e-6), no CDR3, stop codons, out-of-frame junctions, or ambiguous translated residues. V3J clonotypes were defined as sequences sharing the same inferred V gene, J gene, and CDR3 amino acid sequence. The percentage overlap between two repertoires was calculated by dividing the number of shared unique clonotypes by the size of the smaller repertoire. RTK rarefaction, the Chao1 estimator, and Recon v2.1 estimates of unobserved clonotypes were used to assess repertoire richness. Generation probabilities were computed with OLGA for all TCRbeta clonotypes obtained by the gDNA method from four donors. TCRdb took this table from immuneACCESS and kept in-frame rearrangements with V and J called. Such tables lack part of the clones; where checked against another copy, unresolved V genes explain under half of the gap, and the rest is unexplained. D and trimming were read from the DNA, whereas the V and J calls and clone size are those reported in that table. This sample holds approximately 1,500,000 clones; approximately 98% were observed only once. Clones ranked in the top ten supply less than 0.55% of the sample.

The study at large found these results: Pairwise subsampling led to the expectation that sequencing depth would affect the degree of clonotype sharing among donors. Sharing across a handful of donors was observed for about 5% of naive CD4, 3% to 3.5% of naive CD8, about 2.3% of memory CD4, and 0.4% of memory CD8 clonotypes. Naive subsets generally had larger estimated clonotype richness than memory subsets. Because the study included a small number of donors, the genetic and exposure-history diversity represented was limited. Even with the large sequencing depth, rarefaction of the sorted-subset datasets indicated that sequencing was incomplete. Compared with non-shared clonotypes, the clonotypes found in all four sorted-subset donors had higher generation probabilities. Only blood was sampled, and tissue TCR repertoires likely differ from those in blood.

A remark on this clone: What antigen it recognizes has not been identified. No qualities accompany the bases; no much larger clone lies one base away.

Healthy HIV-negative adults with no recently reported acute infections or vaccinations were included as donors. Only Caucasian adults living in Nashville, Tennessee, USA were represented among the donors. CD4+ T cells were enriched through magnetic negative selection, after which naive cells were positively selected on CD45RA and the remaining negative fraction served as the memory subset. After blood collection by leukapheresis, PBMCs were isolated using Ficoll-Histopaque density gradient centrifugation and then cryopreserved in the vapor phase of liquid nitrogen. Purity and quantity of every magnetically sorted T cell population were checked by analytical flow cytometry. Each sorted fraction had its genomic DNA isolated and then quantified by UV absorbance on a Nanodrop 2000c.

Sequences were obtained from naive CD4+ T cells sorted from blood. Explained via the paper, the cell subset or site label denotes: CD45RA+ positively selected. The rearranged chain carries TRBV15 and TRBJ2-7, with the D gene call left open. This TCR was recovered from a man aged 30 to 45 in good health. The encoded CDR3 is CATSRENEQYF. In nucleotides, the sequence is TGTGCCACCAGCAGAGAGAACGAGCAGTACTTC.